One and the same sample provided the 8 T cell receptor beta chains below, sequenced in a study of Ad26.COV2.S vaccination and SARS-CoV-2 variants. Repertoires were generated with immunoSEQ multiplex PCR, while TCRdb's copy carries only in-frame clones and drops some. The sample contains fewer than 500,000 clones, 75% to 95% of which appear only once. Treatment in this sample: some 20 received Ad26.COV2.S at low or high dose, single or two shots; about five received placebo; per-sample allocation not given. Specimens were obtained on day 63 following the first vaccine or placebo injection. The source material was peripheral blood, sampled in a trial of Ad26.COV2.S vaccine versus placebo. The receptors were gathered from a person aged 18-60 years who received the Ad26.COV2.S COVID-19 vaccine or a placebo.

This clone was counted a few times. The chain employs TRBV4-3 and TRBJ2-7; 10 nucleotides line up with TRBD1. CDR1 is LGHNA and CDR2 is YSLEER in the germline V gene. The CDR3 covers 16 residues. V lost 1 base to trimming and J lost 3 bases; unmatched junction nucleotides: 6. DNA for the CDR3: TGCGCCAGCAGCCAAGGCCTCCGGGACAGGGGCTACGAGCAGTACTTC. It encodes CASSQGLRDRGYEQYF.

Here the CDR3 DNA reads TGTGCCAGCAGCTTGGTTCAGGGCAATCAGCCCCAGCATTTT. Its protein is CASSLVQGNQPQHF. J is TRBJ1-5 and V is TRBV5-5; D not certain. The germline CDR1 and CDR2 sequences are SGHKS and YYEKEE (reference sequence). V dropped 0 bases and J dropped 2 bases, with 6 bases sitting between them. This CDR3 region has 14 residues.

The chain links TRBV3-1 (or the pseudogene TRBV3-2) to TRBJ2-2; possible D gene TRBD2, 5 bases. This CDR3 has 13 residues. V shed 4 bases and J shed 8 bases, with 11 bases lying between them. Germline-derived CDR1 and CDR2 are LGHDT and YNNKEL (reference sequence). The chain's CDR3 is CASSLGVHGELFF. CDR3 coding DNA: TGTGCCAGCAGCCTGGGAGTTCATGGGGAGCTGTTTTTT.

This sequence joins TRBV29-1 and TRBJ2-2; TRBD2 aligns across 9 bases. The germline CDR1 and CDR2 sequences are SQVTM and ANQGSEA. CDR3 length: 12 amino acids. The CDR3 region is CMAGGLFGELFF. Written as DNA, the CDR3 is TGCATGGCGGGAGGGCTCTTCGGGGAGCTGTTTTTT.

V gene TRBV10-3 combines with J gene TRBJ2-7, with 8 bases identical to TRBD2. Germline CDR1 reads ENHRY; CDR2 reads SYGVKD. The V and J ends lost 8 bases and 7 bases, in that order; junction bases with no gene match: 13. The CDR3 sequence is 14 residues long. The CDR3 sequence: CAISSAGGRGEQYF. CDR3 DNA sequence: TGTGCCATCTCAAGCGCGGGAGGCCGGGGTGAGCAGTACTTC.

V gene TRBV29-1 combines with J gene TRBJ1-1; a weak D match, TRBD1 (5 bases). V was trimmed by 4 bases and J by 5 bases, leaving 11 bases between them. Germline CDR1 reads SQVTM; CDR2 reads ANQGSEA. CDR3 length: 12 residues. CDR3 protein: CSVVGEETEAFF. The CDR3 DNA is TGCAGCGTTGTGGGGGAAGAGACTGAAGCTTTCTTT.

The V call is TRBV30, the J call TRBJ1-1; the D is unclear. Germline V gene data show CDR1 as GTSNPN and CDR2 as SVGIG (reference sequence). This CDR3 region has 13 residues. V lost 3 bases to trimming and J lost 0 bases, with 8 bases between them. CDR3 bases: TGTGCCTGGAGCCCCCATATGAACACTGAAGCTTTCTTT. Translation gives CAWSPHMNTEAFF.

This chain connects TRBV6-2 or TRBV6-3 to TRBJ1-1; unclear D gene. The CDR3 is made up of 11 amino acids. V was cut by 2 bases and J by 3 bases, with 1 base left in between. CDR1 and CDR2 (germline): MNHEY, SVGEGT. CDR3 coding DNA: TGTGCCAGCAGTTACCACACTGAAGCTTTCTTT. Translating it yields CASSYHTEAFF.